Presented here are 2 T cell receptor beta chains from one specimen sequenced in a study of T-cell memory formation after mild COVID-19 (dated by TCRdb to about 2021). The library relied on 5' RACE. TCRdb shows the sequencer as Illumina NovaSeq 6000. TCRdb itself trimmed the public reads at Q25 with fastp, ran MiXCR and retained productive beta chains. All rows with the same CDR3 protein become a single entry with the most common DNA and genes. The sample has about 560,000 distinct CDR3 sequences on record, around a sixth of them singletons. Together, the top ten hold roughly 7.8% of the sample. The sequenced sample was PBMCs or a T cell subset sorted from them (not recorded which). The receptors were sampled from an adult woman who had mild COVID-19 (a few samples of this study predate the infection). The sample titles of this study are shuffled in the database, so cell type and time point are left out; the donor was told from shared clones.

CDR3 sequence (DNA): TGTGCCAGCAGCTTAGCTATGTGGGGAGATACGCAGTATTTT. Translated, it gives CASSLAMWGDTQYF. This rearrangement joins TRBV7-9 to TRBJ2-3; no clear D gene. Trimming left V 0 bases short and J 5 bases short, with 9 bases between. The CDR3 length is 14 residues. Germline loops: CDR1 SEHNR, CDR2 FQNEAQ (reference sequence).

This clonotype has just a few counts. The chain is built from TRBV11-3 and TRBJ2-7, with D maybe TRBD1 (5 bases). This CDR3 is built from 13 residues. Per the germline V gene, CDR1 is SGHNT and CDR2 is YENEEA. V lost 6 bases and J 0 bases, leaving 9 bases between the germline ends. The CDR3: CASRKDTSYEQYF. In nucleotides, the CDR3 is TGTGCCAGCAGGAAGGACACCTCCTACGAGCAGTACTTC. Together with reference TRBV11-3 and TRBJ2-7, the CDR3 gives the full variable domain: EAGVVQSPRYKIIEKKQPVAFWCNPISGHNTLYWYLQNLGQGPELLIRYENEEAVDDSQLPKDRFSAERLKGVDSTLKIQPAELGDSAVYLCASRKDTSYEQYFGPGTRLTVT.